The 15 T cell receptor beta chains listed next were all sequenced from one sample in a study of beta chain features in type 1 diabetes. Expressed TCRB transcripts were sequenced after all isolated RNA was converted to cDNA. Generated by immunoSEQ multiplex PCR, the TCRdb table keeps only in-frame clones and is missing some. The sample holds fewer than 350,000 clones, about 15% seen once. Study-wide results and caveats: All four CD4+ subsets of Type 1 diabetes patients contained TCRB CDR3s that were moderately but significantly shorter.

These receptors are not linked to any known antigen. The sample taken for sequencing was naive CD4+ T cells from blood. The origin of the receptors is a man younger than 30 with type 1 diabetes.

This clone was found a few times. V is TRBV28 and J is TRBJ2-4, with TRBD1 identical over 7 bases. CDR3 length equals 17 residues. Germline assignment: CDR1 MDHEN and CDR2 SYDVKM. V lost 2 bases, J lost 2 bases, and 9 bases stayed unmatched. DNA of the CDR3: TGTGCCAGCAGTTTACCCCTACAGGGGTTCTCCAAAAACATTCAGTACTTC. Its protein product is CASSLPLQGFSKNIQYF.

This clone was counted only a few times. The rearrangement joins TRBV30 to TRBJ1-2; maybe TRBD1 (5 bases). CDR3 size: 13 residues. The V gene's germline CDR1 is GTSNPN and CDR2 SVGIG (reference sequence). As DNA, the CDR3 is TGTGCAACTGCGAAAGGGGATAACTATGGCTACACCTTC. It encodes CATAKGDNYGYTF.

This clone was counted only a few times. The CDR3 DNA reads as TGTGCCATCACCCAAAGGGGGGAGCAGTACTTC. Amino acids: CAITQRGEQYF. The chain uses TRBV10-3 and TRBJ2-7; tentatively, D is TRBD1 (6 bases). The CDR3 runs to 11 residues. The germline V gene encodes CDR1 ENHRY and CDR2 SYGVKD. The V and J ends lost 7 bases and 7 bases respectively, with 11 bases between them.

This clone was observed a handful of times. The chain links TRBV28 to TRBJ2-5; 9 nucleotides align to TRBD2. Gene TRBJ2-7 matches the end of the DNA better, so the J call may be wrong. The germline CDR1 and CDR2 sequences are MDHEN and SYDVKM. The CDR3 length is 15 residues. This CDR3 is CASSLSASGTYEQYF. CDR3 nucleotide sequence: TGTGCCAGCAGTTTATCGGCTAGCGGGACCTACGAGCAGTACTTC.

The gene calls are TRBV19 and TRBJ1-6; the D is unclear. CDR1 is LNHDA and CDR2 is SQIVND in the germline V gene (reference sequence). V dropped 7 bases and J dropped 6 bases, with 13 bases sitting between them. CDR3 length equals 14 residues. DNA of the CDR3: TGTGCCAGTATTATGCGCCCTGGTAATTCACCCCTCCACTTT. Protein product: CASIMRPGNSPLHF.

This chain links TRBV7-2 with TRBJ2-3, with 8 bases fitting TRBD1. CDR1 SGHTA and CDR2 FQGNSA come from the germline V gene. Trimming took 5 bases from V and 2 from J; bases not matched to a gene: 15. The CDR3 is 18 amino acids. CDR3: CASSGRGYSGGNTDTQYF. The CDR3 DNA reads as TGTGCCAGCAGCGGAAGGGGGTATTCAGGGGGCAACACAGATACGCAGTATTTT. The full variable domain, rest sourced from reference TRBV7-2 and TRBJ2-3, is GAGVSQSPSNKVTEKGKDVELRCDPISGHTALYWYRQSLGQGLEFLIYFQGNSAPDKSGLPSDRFSAERTGGSVSTLTIQRTQQEDSAVYLCASSGRGYSGGNTDTQYFGPGTRLTVL.

The gene calls are TRBV10-3 and TRBJ2-7; D is possibly TRBD2 (6 bases). Germline loops: CDR1 ENHRY, CDR2 SYGVKD. The CDR3 loop spans 13 amino acids. V was pared by 10 bases and J by 5 bases, with 18 bases between. Here the CDR3 reads CATGSGDRHEQYF. CDR3 DNA sequence: TGTGCCACGGGCTCGGGGGATCGCCACGAGCAGTACTTC.

The chain joins TRBV5-4 to TRBJ2-6, with a tentative D call TRBD1 (5 bases). This CDR3 region has 16 residues. Trimming removed 2 bases at V and 4 bases at J, with 13 bases between. CDR1 SGHNT and CDR2 YYREEE come from the germline V gene (reference sequence). The CDR3 here is CASSFAGHPGANVLTF. As DNA, the CDR3 is TGTGCCAGCAGCTTCGCAGGGCATCCCGGGGCCAACGTCCTGACTTTC.

This clone occurred a few times. The genes are TRBV7-9 and TRBJ2-7, with 8 bases aligning to TRBD2. Germline lookup yields CDR1 SEHNR and CDR2 FQNEAQ (reference sequence). V lost 0 bases, J lost 3 bases, and 7 bases stayed unmatched. The CDR3 contains 16 residues. As DNA, the CDR3 is TGTGCCAGCAGCTTAGCTGAAAGCGGGAGTAGCTACGAGCAGTACTTC. This translates into CASSLAESGSSYEQYF.

This clone was counted between two and nine times. The J gene is TRBJ1-3, the V gene TRBV29-1; TRBD1 might be the D (5 bases). CDR3 length equals 13 residues. CDR1 is SQVTM and CDR2 is ANQGSEA in the germline V gene. V gave up 4 bases and J gave up 14 bases, with 21 bases separating them. CDR3 coding DNA: TGCAGCGTTGGATGGGTCGGGGGGACCTCCGTATATTTT. Its protein is CSVGWVGGTSVYF.

This clone has just a few counts. This chain uses TRBV5-1 with TRBJ2-2; 7 nucleotides align to TRBD1. With V trimmed by 2 bases and J by 2 bases, 3 bases remained unmatched. The CDR3 consists of 15 residues. Germline CDR1 is SGHRS and CDR2 is YFSETQ. CDR3 nucleotide sequence: TGCGCCAGCAGCTTTAGGGGGCGTAACACCGGGGAGCTGTTTTTT. It yields the protein CASSFRGRNTGELFF.

The rearrangement links TRBV30 to TRBJ1-5; D is perhaps TRBD1 (6 bases). Germline V gives CDR1 GTSNPN, CDR2 SVGIG (reference sequence). This CDR3 is built from 15 residues. V was shortened by 2 bases and J by 0 bases, with 11 bases between the two germline ends. CDR3 amino acids: CAWSPQGHSNQPQHF. The CDR3, as DNA: TGTGCCTGGAGTCCCCAGGGACATAGCAATCAGCCCCAGCATTTT.

This clone was recorded a few times. This rearrangement joins TRBV27 to TRBJ1-5, with 9 bases lining up with TRBD1. This CDR3 comprises 16 residues. Germline trimming cut 5 bases from V and 7 bases from J; bases unmatched to any gene: 12. Germline values: CDR1 MNHEY, CDR2 SMNVEV (reference sequence). The CDR3, as DNA: TGTGCCAGCAGTCCGACGGGACAGGGAAGTTTGCAGCCCCAGCATTTT. Its translation is CASSPTGQGSLQPQHF.

This clone was seen only a few times. The CDR3 DNA reads TGTGCCAGCGGGCCCGTTACTAGCGGGGGATACAATGAGCAGTTCTTC. This gives the protein CASGPVTSGGYNEQFF. The rearrangement uses TRBV9 and TRBJ2-1, with TRBD2 matching over 11 bases. Per germline, CDR1 SGDLS and CDR2 YYNGEE. The CDR3 has 16 amino acids. The V and J ends lost 7 bases and 4 bases, in that order; junction bases with no gene match: 10.

This clone has a handful of counts. This chain connects TRBV9 to TRBJ2-7; 7 bases are a match to TRBD2. The CDR3 loop spans 15 amino acids. With V trimmed by 4 bases and J by 0 bases, 7 bases remained unmatched. Per the germline V gene, CDR1 is SGDLS and CDR2 is YYNGEE. The CDR3 is CASSYEAGPSYEQYF. The CDR3, as DNA: TGTGCCAGCAGCTACGAAGCGGGGCCCTCCTACGAGCAGTACTTC.